The 17 T cell receptor beta chains below all came from one sample that was sequenced in a study of cytomegalovirus exposure and HLA in healthy donors. PCR employed 60 Vbeta and 13 Jbeta primers. Libraries were prepared by immunoSEQ multiplex PCR; TCRdb keeps only in-frame clonotypes and omits some of them. The sample yields 90,000 to 150,000 clones, 60% to 85% seen once. Sequenced material: PBMCs. Every receptor here comes from a female donor in good health and CMV-seronegative.

This chain joins TRBV28 and TRBJ1-2; 10 nucleotides line up with TRBD1. V trimming: 11 bases; J trimming: 5 bases; junction bases outside the gene matches: 8. From germline, CDR1 is MDHEN and CDR2 SYDVKM. CDR3 length: 13 residues. The CDR3 loop reads CAARQGALYGYTF. DNA for the CDR3: TGTGCCGCCAGACAGGGGGCCTTATATGGCTACACCTTC.

This clone was counted a single time. The J gene is TRBJ1-2, the V gene TRBV11-2, with D maybe TRBD1 (5 bases). The CDR3 spans 15 residues. CDR1 and CDR2 (germline): SGHAT, FQNNGV. V lost 5 bases and J 4 bases, leaving 17 bases between the germline ends. The CDR3 spells CASSPTGGGGYGYTF. In nucleotides, the CDR3 is TGTGCCAGCAGCCCCACCGGGGGGGGTGGCTATGGCTACACCTTC. Complete variable domain (other parts from reference TRBV11-2 and TRBJ1-2): EAGVAQSPRYKIIEKRQSVAFWCNPISGHATLYWYQQILGQGPKLLIQFQNNGVVDDSQLPKDRFSAERLKGVDSTLKIQPAKLEDSAVYLCASSPTGGGGYGYTFGSGTRLTVV.

The chain employs TRBV4-1 and TRBJ1-1, with no clear D. V was trimmed by 3 bases and J by 1 base, leaving 9 bases between them. The CDR3 covers 14 residues. CDR1 and CDR2 (germline): MGHRA, YSYEKL. The CDR3 coding sequence is TGCGCCAGCAGCCACCCGGCGGGGAACACTGAAGCTTTCTTT. Translation gives CASSHPAGNTEAFF.

V usage is TRBV19 and J usage is TRBJ1-4; 11 nucleotides line up with TRBD1. There are 14 residues in the CDR3. Germline lookup yields CDR1 LNHDA and CDR2 SQIVND (reference sequence). The ends lost 5 bases at V and 7 bases at J; junction bases unmatched: 3. The CDR3 region has the DNA TGTGCCAGTAGTCGGACAGGGGGCCTTGAAAAACTGTTTTTT. Protein sequence: CASSRTGGLEKLFF.

Comments on this clone: Sequence at one end of the junction differs from germline and may be a read error. V usage is TRBV7-9 and J usage is TRBJ2-7, with 7 bases that match TRBD1. The CDR3 runs 13 residues. Germline V gene sequence: CDR1 SEHNR, CDR2 FQNEAQ (reference sequence). Here the CDR3 reads CSSTLGTAYEQYF. CDR3 nucleotide sequence: TGTTCCAGCACCCTAGGGACAGCCTACGAGCAGTACTTC.

The rearrangement uses TRBV7-2 and TRBJ1-4; D ambiguous. This CDR3 has 13 amino acids. Germline loops: CDR1 SGHTA, CDR2 FQGNSA. Deletions cut 5 bases from V and 2 bases from J, with 6 bases between. CDR3 residues: CASSPNTNEKLFF. In nucleotides, the CDR3 is TGTGCCAGCAGCCCCAATACTAATGAAAAACTGTTTTTT.

The chain employs TRBV6-6 and TRBJ1-5; D is possibly TRBD1 (6 bases). V dropped 7 bases and J dropped 7 bases, with 20 bases sitting between them. Germline CDR1 and CDR2: MNHNY and SVGAGI (reference sequence). The CDR3 is 15 residues long. This CDR3 is CASTTAGGSGQPQHF. The DNA for the CDR3 is TGTGCCAGCACCACGGCGGGGGGCTCCGGACAGCCCCAGCATTTT.

This clone has just one count. V gene TRBV30 combines with J gene TRBJ2-5; D is possibly TRBD1 (6 bases). The CDR3 totals 13 residues. Germline V lookup: CDR1 GTSNPN, CDR2 SVGIG (reference sequence). Trimming took off 4 bases at V and 3 bases at J, with 12 bases between the two ends. CDR3 sequence (DNA): TGTGCCTGGATGAGGACAGCTAAAGAGACCCAGTACTTC. Translated, it gives CAWMRTAKETQYF. The entire variable domain, with the rest obtained from reference TRBV30 and TRBJ2-5, is as follows: SQTIHQWPATLVQPVGSPLSLECTVEGTSNPNLYWYRQAAGRGLQLLFYSVGIGQISSEVPQNLSASRPQDRQFILSSKKLLLSDSGFYLCAWMRTAKETQYFGPGTRLLVL.

The chain joins TRBV21-1 to TRBJ2-5; the table assigns TRBD1, which was not confirmed against the DNA. TRBV21-1 represents a pseudogene. This CDR3 is built from 17 residues. CDR3 protein: CASSKVRDRGYQETQYF. DNA of the CDR3: TGTGCCAGCAGCAAAGTCCGGGACAGGGGGTATCAAGAGACCCAGTACTTC.

This clone was found a few times. The chain uses TRBV19 and TRBJ1-1; D remains ambiguous. The CDR3 sequence is 13 residues long. Trimming cost V 3 bases and J 1 base, with 6 bases left between them. Germline CDR1 is LNHDA and CDR2 is SQIVND (reference sequence). The chain's CDR3 is CASSMGENTEAFF. CDR3 nucleotides: TGTGCCAGTAGTATGGGAGAGAACACTGAAGCTTTCTTT.

V and J are TRBV9 and TRBJ1-6; D ambiguous. The CDR3 sequence is 12 residues long. Between the trimmed V and J ends, which lost 5 bases and 7 bases, there was a span of 7 bases. Looked up from germline, CDR1 is SGDLS and CDR2 is YYNGEE. The CDR3 DNA sequence: TGTGCCAGCAGTCGCGGAAATTCACCCCTCCACTTT. Protein product: CASSRGNSPLHF.

The chain combines TRBV5-1 with TRBJ1-2; D unclear. Trimming cost V 0 bases and J 9 bases, with 9 bases left between them. This CDR3 has 12 residues. Germline values: CDR1 SGHRS, CDR2 YFSETQ. The CDR3 DNA reads TGCGCCAGCAGCTTGGCTCCGGAGAGCTACACCTTC. Its protein product is CASSLAPESYTF.

This sequence joins TRBV5-4 and TRBJ2-5; TRBD2 aligns across 11 bases. The CDR3 covers 16 residues. V was clipped by 5 bases and J by 3 bases; unmatched bases: 9. CDR1 and CDR2 (germline): SGHNT, YYREEE (reference sequence). In DNA form, the CDR3 reads TGTGCCAGCAGTTCCGGGGCGACTAGCGGGGAAGAGACCCAGTACTTC. It is translated as CASSSGATSGEETQYF.

The V and J genes are TRBV9 and TRBJ1-2, with a weak D call TRBD1 (6 bases). This CDR3 is built from 12 residues. V was trimmed by 3 bases and J by 6 bases, leaving 9 bases between them. Per germline, CDR1 SGDLS and CDR2 YYNGEE. The CDR3 bases are TGTGCCAGCAGCGACAGGGTGCATGGCTACACCTTC. It is translated as CASSDRVHGYTF.

This clone was observed a handful of times. The rearrangement uses TRBV4-1 and TRBJ1-2, with 8 bases lining up with TRBD1. V dropped 2 bases and J dropped 6; count of bases not matched to a gene: 8. Germline loops: CDR1 MGHRA, CDR2 YSYEKL. This CDR3 region has 15 residues. The CDR3 DNA reads as TGCGCCAGCAGCCAACCGGACAGGGCTCAAAATGGCTACACCTTC. Its protein is CASSQPDRAQNGYTF.

This chain connects TRBV27 to TRBJ2-5; maybe TRBD1 (6 bases). The DNA matches TRBJ2-7 better at its end, which makes the J call doubtful. CDR1 is MNHEY and CDR2 is SMNVEV in the germline V gene (reference sequence). The CDR3 extends over 15 amino acids. CDR3 bases: TGTGCCAGCAGTTTAGAGCAGGGGCCCTCCTACGAGCAGTACTTC. Protein product: CASSLEQGPSYEQYF.

The chain is built from TRBV19 and TRBJ1-4; 8 nucleotides match TRBD1. The CDR3 has 15 residues. The J segment lost 4 bases and the V segment lost 5 bases, leaving 6 bases of the junction unmatched. Germline CDR1 is LNHDA and CDR2 is SQIVND (reference sequence). The CDR3: CASSSEGQVNEKLFF. The CDR3 nucleotides are TGTGCCAGTAGTTCAGAGGGACAGGTTAATGAAAAACTGTTTTTT.